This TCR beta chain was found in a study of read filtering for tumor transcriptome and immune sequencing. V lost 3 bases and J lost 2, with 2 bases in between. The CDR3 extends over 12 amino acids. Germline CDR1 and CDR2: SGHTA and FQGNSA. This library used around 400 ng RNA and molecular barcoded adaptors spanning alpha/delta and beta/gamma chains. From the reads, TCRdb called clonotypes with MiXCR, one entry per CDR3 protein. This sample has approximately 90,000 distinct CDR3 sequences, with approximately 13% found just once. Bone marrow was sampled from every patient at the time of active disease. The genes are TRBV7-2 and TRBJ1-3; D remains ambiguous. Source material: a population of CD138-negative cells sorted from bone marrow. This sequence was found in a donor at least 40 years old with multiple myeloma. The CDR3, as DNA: TGTGCCAGCAGCTTCCCTGGAAACACCATATATTTT. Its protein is CASSFPGNTIYF.